These T cell receptor beta chains were read from a single sample in a study of blood T cell repertoires in COVID-19. Clones were read by immunoSEQ multiplex PCR, and TCRdb kept only the in-frame ones, dropping some. The table lists 15,000 to 20,000 clones, about 90% of them singletons, with less than 3.5% in the top ten. Input material: peripheral blood. These receptor sequences come from a human donor in a cohort sampled during active COVID-19. Each CDR3 is given with its conserved first and last residue. D genes are given only for firm matches. Expanded clones are given a class, and other clones once, few, many or no size at all.

>few|-|TRBV18|TRBJ1-5
CASSPSVNQPQHF
TGTGCCAGCTCACCCTCGGTGAATCAGCCCCAGCATTTT
>-|TRBD2|TRBV28|TRBJ2-3
CAADLEKGGADTQYF
TGTGCCGCGGACCTCGAGAAGGGAGGGGCAGATACGCAGTATTTT
>-|-|TRBV7-3|TRBJ2-1
CASSFGLALYNEQFF
TGTGCCAGCAGCTTTGGTCTAGCGCTATACAATGAGCAGTTCTTC
>-|TRBD2|TRBV9|TRBJ2-3
CASSVDDPGLALTSPDTQYF
TGTGCCAGCAGCGTAGATGACCCCGGACTAGCCCTTACCTCCCCAGATACGCAGTATTTT
>-|TRBD2|TRBV6-1|TRBJ2-3
CASSGQGRGASRTQYF
TGTGCCAGCAGTGGCCAGGGGCGGGGGGCGTCCCGGACGCAGTATTTT
>once|-|TRBV11-2|TRBJ2-2
CASSQQGNTGELFF
TGTGCCAGCAGCCAGCAGGGGAACACCGGGGAGCTGTTTTTT
>few|TRBD2|TRBV7-8|TRBJ2-4
CASSRGTSENIQYF
TGTGCCAGCAGCCGAGGGACTAGCGAAAACATTCAGTACTTC
>-|TRBD1|TRBV7-9|TRBJ2-1
CASSPPQTGAYNEQFF
TGTGCCAGCAGTCCCCCCCAGACAGGGGCCTACAATGAGCAGTTCTTC
>-|TRBD1|TRBV5-1|TRBJ2-7
CASSLGDRGSEQYF
TGCGCCAGCAGCTTGGGGGACAGGGGAAGCGAGCAGTACTTC
>-|-|TRBV29-1|TRBJ2-7
CSVRRQGTYEQYF
TGCAGCGTTAGGAGGCAGGGGACCTACGAGCAGTACTTC
>-|TRBD1|TRBV2|TRBJ1-1
CATGDRAGETEAFF
TGTGCCACTGGAGACAGGGCCGGGGAAACTGAAGCTTTCTTT
>-|TRBD1|TRBV2|TRBJ2-1
CASTFGQGTYNEQFF
TGTGCCAGCACCTTCGGACAGGGAACCTACAATGAGCAGTTCTTC
>-|TRBD1|TRBV7-9|TRBJ2-1
CASRPGQGVYEQFF
TGTGCCAGCAGACCGGGACAGGGTGTCTATGAGCAGTTCTTC
>-|-|TRBV20-1|TRBJ2-5
CSASSNSQETQYF
TGCAGTGCTAGTAGCAATAGTCAAGAGACCCAGTACTTC